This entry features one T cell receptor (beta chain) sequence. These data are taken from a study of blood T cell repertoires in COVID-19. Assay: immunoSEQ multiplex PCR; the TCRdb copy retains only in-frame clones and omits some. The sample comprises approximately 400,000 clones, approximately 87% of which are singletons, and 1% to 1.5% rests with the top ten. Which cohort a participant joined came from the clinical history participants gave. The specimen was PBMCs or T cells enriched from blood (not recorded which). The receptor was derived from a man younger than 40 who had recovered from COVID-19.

Written as DNA, the CDR3 is TGTGCCAGCAGCTTCGGGACAGCGGATGAAAAACTGTTTTTT. It encodes CASSFGTADEKLFF. The gene calls are TRBV7-9 and TRBJ1-4, with TRBD1 identical over 7 bases. This CDR3 comprises 14 residues. Germline lookup yields CDR1 SEHNR and CDR2 FQNEAQ (reference sequence). V dropped 3 bases and J dropped 6; count of bases not matched to a gene: 4.